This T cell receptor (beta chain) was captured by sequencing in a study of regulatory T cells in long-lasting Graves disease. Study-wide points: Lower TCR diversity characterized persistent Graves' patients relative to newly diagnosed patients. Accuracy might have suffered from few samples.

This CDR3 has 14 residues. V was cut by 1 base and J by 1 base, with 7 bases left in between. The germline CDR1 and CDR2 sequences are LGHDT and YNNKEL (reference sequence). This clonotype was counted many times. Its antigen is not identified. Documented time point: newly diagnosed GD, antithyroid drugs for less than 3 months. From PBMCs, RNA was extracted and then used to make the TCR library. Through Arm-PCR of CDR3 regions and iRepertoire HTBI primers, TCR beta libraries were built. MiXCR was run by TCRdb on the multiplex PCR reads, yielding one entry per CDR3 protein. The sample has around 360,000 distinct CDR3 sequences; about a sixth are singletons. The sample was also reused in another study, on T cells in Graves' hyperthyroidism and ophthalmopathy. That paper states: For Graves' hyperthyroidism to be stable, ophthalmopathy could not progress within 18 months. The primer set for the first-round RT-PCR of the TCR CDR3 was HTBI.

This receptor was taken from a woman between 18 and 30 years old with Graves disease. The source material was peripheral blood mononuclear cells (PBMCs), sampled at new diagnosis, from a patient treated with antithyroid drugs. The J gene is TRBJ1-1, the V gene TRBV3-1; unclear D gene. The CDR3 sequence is CASSQAEGNTEAFF. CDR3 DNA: TGTGCCAGCAGCCAAGCCGAGGGGAACACTGAAGCTTTCTTT.